The table lists the clone carrying this T cell receptor (beta chain) with a few counts. What it binds is not known. The data originate from a study of post-analysis software for immune sequencing data. General study points: Compared against controls, patients with multiple sclerosis displayed significantly lower normalized Chao1 diversity. Roughly five TRBV segments, including TRBV5-6, TRBV5-1 and TRBV20-1, were more frequent in patients than controls. By F measure, strong co-clustering occurred among samples prepared in the same batch.

The library was made from cDNA and included unique molecular identifiers. Starting from approximately 1 to 10 million T cells, the study yielded about 490,000 cDNA molecules. TCRdb processed the PCR reads anew with MiXCR; each CDR3 protein has one entry. Among approximately 730,000 distinct CDR3 sequences listed, just over 45% were seen once. Germline CDR1 and CDR2: DFQATT and SNEGSKA (reference sequence). There are 13 residues in the CDR3. Between the trimmed V and J ends, which lost 6 bases and 6 bases, there was a span of 18 bases. The chain links TRBV20-1 to TRBJ2-7, with TRBD2 as a possible D gene (5 bases). This TCR was sampled from a girl aged 10 to 17 with multiple sclerosis. Sequencing was performed on blood. CDR3 sequence (DNA): TGCAGTGCGAAGGACCTGACGGGGATCGAGCAGTACTTC. This sequence encodes CSAKDLTGIEQYF.